These 20 T cell receptor beta chains came from one sample sequenced in a study of cytomegalovirus exposure and HLA in healthy donors (dated by TCRdb to 2017 to 2019). Library creation used the immunoSEQ multiplex PCR assay. For the multiplex PCR, a mixture combining 60 forward primers for TCR Vbeta segments and 13 reverse primers for TCR Jbeta segments was used. This immuneACCESS table, as held by TCRdb, lists in-frame sequences with V and J called but not all clones. Of the missing ones, under half trace to an unresolved V gene in checked studies; the others have no known cause. For this sample there are tens of thousands of clones; approximately 58% appear just once. Of the sample, 3% to 3.5% is held by the ten largest clones. The material sequenced was PBMCs. The receptors stem from a woman between 50 and 59 years old in good health and CMV-seronegative.

This clone was seen more than once but under ten times. The chain uses TRBV7-3 and TRBJ2-1; 9 bases match TRBD1. The germline V gene has CDR1 SGHTA and CDR2 FQGTGA. The CDR3 is 12 amino acids. V lost 5 bases, J lost 9 bases, and 2 bases stayed unmatched. The chain's CDR3 is CASSTQGAEQFF. The CDR3 nucleotides are TGTGCCAGCAGCACACAGGGGGCTGAGCAGTTCTTC.

The genes are TRBV7-3 and TRBJ2-1, with 9 nucleotides matching TRBD2. The V gene's germline CDR1 is SGHTA and CDR2 FQGTGA. The CDR3 spans 15 residues. The junction had 6 bases not matched to a gene; V was cut back by 5 bases and J by 4 bases. The DNA of the CDR3 is TGTGCCAGCAGCCTTAGCGGGAGCGAGTACAATGAGCAGTTCTTC. Protein product: CASSLSGSEYNEQFF.

The rearrangement uses TRBV29-1 and TRBJ2-3, with D possibly matching TRBD1 (6 bases). Germline lookup yields CDR1 SQVTM and CDR2 ANQGSEA. The CDR3 runs to 12 residues. Deletions cut 4 bases from V and 15 bases from J, with 20 bases between. The CDR3 DNA sequence: TGCAGCGTTGGGGAAGGGGGAAAGCACCCATATTTT. Residues: CSVGEGGKHPYF.

The chain links TRBV29-1 to TRBJ2-3; D possibly corresponds to TRBD1 (5 bases). Germline V gives CDR1 SQVTM, CDR2 ANQGSEA. The CDR3 consists of 12 residues. Trimming took 3 bases from V and 4 from J, leaving 8 bases between them. CDR3 nucleotide sequence: TGCAGCGTTGATAAGGGGCCAGATACGCAGTATTTT. It encodes CSVDKGPDTQYF.

This clone was observed a few times. The V call is TRBV28, the J call TRBJ1-1; D remains unclear. Deletions cut 6 bases from V and 5 bases from J, with 16 bases between. Germline V lookup: CDR1 MDHEN, CDR2 SYDVKM. CDR3 length equals 14 residues. The CDR3 DNA sequence: TGTGCCAGCAGCCTCCCCGGGGATTGGACTGAAGCTTTCTTT. Translated: CASSLPGDWTEAFF. The variable domain in full, with the rest retrieved from reference TRBV28 and TRBJ1-1, is DVKVTQSSRYLVKRTGEKVFLECVQDMDHENMFWYRQDPGLGLRLIYFSYDVKMKEKGDIPEGYSVSREKKERFSLILESASTNQTSMYLCASSLPGDWTEAFFGQGTRLTVV.

This sequence joins TRBV6-9 and TRBJ2-2; a weak D match, TRBD1 (5 bases). Trimming shortened V by 9 bases and J by 1 base, and 15 bases separated the two germline ends. The CDR3 length is 15 residues. The germline V gene has CDR1 MNHGY and CDR2 SVAAGI. The CDR3 region is CARRVFRVNTGELFF. DNA of the CDR3: TGTGCCAGACGAGTATTCAGGGTGAACACCGGGGAGCTGTTTTTT.

V usage is TRBV5-4 and J usage is TRBJ2-3; 8 nucleotides line up with TRBD2. The ends lost 4 bases at V and 3 bases at J; junction bases unmatched: 10. The CDR3 is 16 amino acids. Per germline, CDR1 SGHNT and CDR2 YYREEE (reference sequence). The CDR3 here is CASSPHPAGVTDTQYF. DNA for the CDR3: TGTGCCAGCAGCCCGCACCCAGCGGGAGTGACAGATACGCAGTATTTT.

This clone was seen only a few times. The chain links TRBV6-5 to TRBJ1-3; TRBD1 matches at 7 bases. Germline V gives CDR1 MNHEY, CDR2 SVGAGI. The V and J ends lost 2 bases and 4 bases, in that order; junction bases with no gene match: 5. The CDR3 contains 15 residues. The CDR3 DNA is TGTGCCAGCAGTTACAGCAGGGGGACGGGAAACACCATATATTTT. Translating it yields CASSYSRGTGNTIYF.

The chain joins TRBV15 to TRBJ2-3, with D possibly matching TRBD1 (5 bases). Germline CDR1 LNHNV, CDR2 YYDKDF (reference sequence). Trimming shortened V by 2 bases and J by 1 base, and 22 bases separated the two germline ends. This CDR3 comprises 19 residues. The CDR3 here is CATSRKAGAGGVGTDTQYF. DNA for the CDR3: TGTGCCACCAGCAGAAAAGCTGGGGCAGGCGGAGTTGGCACAGATACGCAGTATTTT.

This clone was counted a few times. This chain connects TRBV19 to TRBJ2-3; D unresolved. Trimming removed 5 bases from V and 2 bases from J, with 5 bases in between. CDR3 length equals 12 residues. Germline lookup yields CDR1 LNHDA and CDR2 SQIVND (reference sequence). CDR3 bases: TGTGCCAGTAGTGCGATCACAGATACGCAGTATTTT. Amino acids: CASSAITDTQYF. The variable domain in full, with the rest retrieved from reference TRBV19 and TRBJ2-3, is DGGITQSPKYLFRKEGQNVTLSCEQNLNHDAMYWYRQDPGQGLRLIYYSQIVNDFQKGDIAEGYSVSREKKESFPLTVTSAQKNPTAFYLCASSAITDTQYFGPGTRLTVL.

This clone was recorded a few times. In DNA form, the CDR3 reads TGTGCTAGTGGTTTGGTCCAGGGGGATGTGGGGGAGCAGTACTTC. As protein: CASGLVQGDVGEQYF. This sequence joins TRBV12-5 and TRBJ2-7; 7 bases map to TRBD1. With V trimmed by 0 bases and J by 7 bases, 9 bases remained unmatched. Germline CDR1 and CDR2: LGHNT and FRNRAP. This CDR3 spans 15 amino acids. Full variable domain (missing parts from reference TRBV12-5 and TRBJ2-7): DARVTQTPRHKVTEMGQEVTMRCQPILGHNTVFWYRQTMMQGLELLAYFRNRAPLDDSGMPKDRFSAEMPDATLATLKIQPSEPRDSAVYFCASGLVQGDVGEQYFGPGTRLTVT.

V is TRBV19 and J is TRBJ2-3, with 11 nucleotides matching TRBD2. CDR1 and CDR2 (germline): LNHDA, SQIVND (reference sequence). V lost 5 bases, J lost 0 bases, and 7 bases stayed unmatched. The length of the CDR3 is 17 residues. The chain's CDR3 is CASSARTSGHSTDTQYF. The CDR3, as DNA: TGTGCCAGTAGTGCCCGGACTAGCGGGCATAGCACAGATACGCAGTATTTT. The full variable domain, with the rest looked up from reference TRBV19 and TRBJ2-3, is DGGITQSPKYLFRKEGQNVTLSCEQNLNHDAMYWYRQDPGQGLRLIYYSQIVNDFQKGDIAEGYSVSREKKESFPLTVTSAQKNPTAFYLCASSARTSGHSTDTQYFGPGTRLTVL.

This chain connects TRBV9 to TRBJ2-2, with TRBD2 matching 9 bases. CDR3 length: 16 amino acids. Germline V CDR1 and CDR2: SGDLS, YYNGEE. J was trimmed by 1 base and V by 4 bases; bases with no gene match: 5. The CDR3 DNA reads TGTGCCAGCAGCCCACGACTAGCGGAGAACACCGGGGAGCTGTTTTTT. This codes for CASSPRLAENTGELFF.

CDR3 in amino acids: CAWSVFGIKGVGNEQFF. CDR3 DNA sequence: TGTGCCTGGAGTGTGTTCGGGATTAAGGGAGTGGGCAATGAGCAGTTCTTC. The chain employs TRBV30 and TRBJ2-1, with a weak D call TRBD2 (5 bases). Trimming took 0 bases from V and 6 from J, leaving 21 bases between them. Germline-derived CDR1 and CDR2 are GTSNPN and SVGIG (reference sequence). This CDR3 contains 17 residues.

The chain combines TRBV28 with TRBJ1-5; 7 bases map to TRBD1. CDR1 MDHEN and CDR2 SYDVKM come from the germline V gene. With 7 bases clipped from V and 3 bases from J, the junction kept 12 bases outside the gene matches. The CDR3 loop spans 16 amino acids. For the CDR3, the DNA is TGTGCCAGCACCTTACAGGGGAGGTGGGTCAATCAGCCCCAGCATTTT. It specifies CASTLQGRWVNQPQHF.

The table lists this clone with a few counts. The chain joins TRBV7-2 to TRBJ2-7; D is perhaps TRBD1 (6 bases). The CDR3 totals 14 residues. V lost 6 bases and J lost 0, with 12 bases in between. The germline CDR1 and CDR2 sequences are SGHTA and FQGNSA. The CDR3 DNA sequence: TGTGCCAGCAGTCCGGACAGACTCTCCTACGAGCAGTACTTC. This gives the protein CASSPDRLSYEQYF. The full variable domain, rest sourced from reference TRBV7-2 and TRBJ2-7, is GAGVSQSPSNKVTEKGKDVELRCDPISGHTALYWYRQSLGQGLEFLIYFQGNSAPDKSGLPSDRFSAERTGGSVSTLTIQRTQQEDSAVYLCASSPDRLSYEQYFGPGTRLTVT.

V usage is TRBV7-2 and J usage is TRBJ2-5; D may be TRBD1 (6 bases). The V gene's germline CDR1 is SGHTA and CDR2 FQGNSA. Trimming cost V 1 base and J 7 bases, with 10 bases left between them. The CDR3 has 13 residues. CDR3 amino acids: CASSLDGTPTQYF. The DNA for the CDR3 is TGTGCCAGCAGCTTAGATGGGACACCGACCCAGTACTTC. Full variable domain (remainder filled in from reference TRBV7-2 and TRBJ2-5): GAGVSQSPSNKVTEKGKDVELRCDPISGHTALYWYRQSLGQGLEFLIYFQGNSAPDKSGLPSDRFSAERTGGSVSTLTIQRTQQEDSAVYLCASSLDGTPTQYFGPGTRLLVL.

The gene calls are TRBV4-3 and TRBJ2-2; possibly TRBD1 for D (6 bases). The V gene lost 0 bases and the J gene lost 6 bases, with 14 bases spanning the gap. Germline CDR1 reads LGHNA; CDR2 reads YSLEER. The CDR3 spans 16 residues. The CDR3 DNA reads TGCGCCAGCAGCCAAGAGGGGGCGGTGGGGGCCGGGGAGCTGTTTTTT. Protein product: CASSQEGAVGAGELFF.

The chain couples TRBV2 to TRBJ2-2; the match to TRBD2 covers 10 bases. Trimming cost V 6 bases and J 8 bases; bases outside gene matches: 12. The CDR3 spans 16 residues. CDR1 and CDR2 from the germline V gene are SNHLY and FYNNEI. CDR3 protein: CASRPAGGPGLGELFF. The CDR3 DNA sequence: TGTGCCAGCAGACCAGCGGGAGGGCCGGGTTTAGGGGAGCTGTTTTTT.

This clone was observed a few times. The gene calls are TRBV5-6 and TRBJ2-1; TRBD2 matches 8 bases. The germline gives CDR1 SGHDT, CDR2 YYEEEE. Losses at the gene ends were 0 bases for V and 10 bases for J; bases not matched to a gene: 12. The CDR3 loop spans 16 amino acids. Here the CDR3 reads CASSLGREVLINEQFF. DNA of the CDR3: TGTGCCAGCAGCTTGGGGCGGGAGGTCCTGATTAACGAGCAGTTCTTC.